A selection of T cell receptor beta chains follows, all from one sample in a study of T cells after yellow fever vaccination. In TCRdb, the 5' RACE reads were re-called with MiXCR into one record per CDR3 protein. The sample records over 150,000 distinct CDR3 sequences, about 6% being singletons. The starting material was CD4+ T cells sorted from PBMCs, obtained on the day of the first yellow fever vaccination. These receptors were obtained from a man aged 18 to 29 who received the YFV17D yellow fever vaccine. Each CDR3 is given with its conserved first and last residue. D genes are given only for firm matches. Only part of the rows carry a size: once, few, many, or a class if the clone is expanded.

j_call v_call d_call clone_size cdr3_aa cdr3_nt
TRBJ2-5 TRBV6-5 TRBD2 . CASSYSSTSGGEVGETQYF TGTGCCAGCAGTTACTCTTCGACTAGCGGGGGGGAAGTGGGGGAGACCCAGTACTTC
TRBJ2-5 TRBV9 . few CASSVGGAQETQYF TGTGCCAGCAGCGTGGGGGGGGCCCAAGAGACCCAGTACTTC
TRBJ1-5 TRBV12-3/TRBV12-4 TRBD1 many CASRDRVVQPQHF TGTGCCAGCCGGGACAGGGTAGTTCAGCCCCAGCATTTT
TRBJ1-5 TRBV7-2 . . CASSGKDQPQHF TGTGCCAGCAGCGGAAAAGATCAGCCCCAGCATTTT
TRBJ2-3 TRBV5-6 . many CASSLGSGRWDTQYF TGTGCCAGCAGCTTGGGGTCAGGGAGGTGGGATACGCAGTATTTT
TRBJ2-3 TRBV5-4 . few CASSTLGGPSTDTQYF TGTGCCAGCAGCACCCTTGGGGGCCCTAGCACAGATACGCAGTATTTT
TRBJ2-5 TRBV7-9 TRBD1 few CASSQGGGDGETQYF TGTGCCAGCAGCCAAGGGGGCGGAGACGGTGAGACCCAGTACTTC
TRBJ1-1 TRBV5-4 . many CASSLLSGDVEAFF TGTGCCAGCAGCTTGTTGTCAGGGGACGTGGAAGCTTTCTTT
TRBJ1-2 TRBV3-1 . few CASGSGTNSGYTF TGTGCCAGCGGATCCGGGACAAACAGTGGCTACACCTTC
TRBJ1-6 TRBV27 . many CASSSRAGWNSPLHF TGTGCCAGCAGTTCCCGGGCAGGGTGGAATTCACCCCTCCACTTT
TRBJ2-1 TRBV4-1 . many CASSQGQARSTNNEQFF TGCGCCAGCAGCCAAGGCCAGGCCCGGTCCACCAATAATGAGCAGTTCTTC
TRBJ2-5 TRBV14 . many CASSPRSGAETQYF TGTGCCAGCAGCCCTAGAAGCGGAGCCGAGACCCAGTACTTC
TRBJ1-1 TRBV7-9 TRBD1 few CASSPWDRGGSEAFF TGTGCCAGCAGCCCCTGGGACAGGGGGGGGAGTGAAGCTTTCTTT
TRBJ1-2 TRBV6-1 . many CASSRDRSSIYGYTF TGTGCCAGCAGTCGGGACCGCTCGTCTATTTATGGCTACACCTTC
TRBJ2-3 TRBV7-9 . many CASSLGGALGDTQYF TGTGCCAGCAGCTTAGGCGGGGCCCTCGGAGATACGCAGTATTTT
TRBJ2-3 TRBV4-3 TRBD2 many CASSPGTSGASTDTQYF TGCGCCAGCAGTCCCGGGACTAGCGGTGCTAGCACAGATACGCAGTATTTT
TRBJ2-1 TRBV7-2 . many CASSLVGAATYNEQFF TGTGCCAGCAGCTTAGTAGGGGCAGCTACCTACAATGAGCAGTTCTTC
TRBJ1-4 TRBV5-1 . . CASKEGVTTNEKLFF TGCGCCAGCAAGGAGGGGGTCACAACTAATGAAAAACTGTTTTTT
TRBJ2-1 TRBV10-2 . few CASSDLGLYNEQFF TGCGCCAGCAGTGACCTGGGTCTTTACAATGAGCAGTTCTTC
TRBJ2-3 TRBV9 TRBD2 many CASSPQRGGTDTQYF TGTGCCAGCAGCCCCCAGCGGGGGGGCACAGATACGCAGTATTTT
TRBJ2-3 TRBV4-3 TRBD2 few CASSLMPGTSGFSSTDTQYF TGCGCCAGCAGCCTGATGCCCGGGACTAGCGGGTTCTCTAGCACAGATACGCAGTATTTT
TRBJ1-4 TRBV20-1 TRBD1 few CSARQGGGEKLFF TGCAGTGCTAGACAGGGGGGTGGTGAAAAACTGTTTTTT
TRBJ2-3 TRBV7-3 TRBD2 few CASSSAGGSDTQYF TGTGCCAGCAGCTCCGCGGGGGGGTCAGATACGCAGTATTTT
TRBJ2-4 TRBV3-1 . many CASSRAGTENIQYF TGTGCCAGCAGCCGGGCCGGGACCGAAAACATTCAGTACTTC
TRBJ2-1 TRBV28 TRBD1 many CASRDKGAARVNEQFF TGTGCCAGCAGGGACAAGGGGGCTGCGAGAGTCAATGAGCAGTTCTTC
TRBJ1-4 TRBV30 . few CAWALYGDEKLFF TGTGCCTGGGCACTTTATGGGGATGAAAAACTGTTTTTT
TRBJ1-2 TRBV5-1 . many CASSRVQSDYGYTF TGCGCCAGCAGCCGCGTCCAATCCGACTATGGCTACACCTTC
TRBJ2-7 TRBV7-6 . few CASSLARDRFSSYEQYF TGTGCCAGCAGCTTAGCGCGAGACAGGTTCAGCTCCTACGAGCAGTACTTC
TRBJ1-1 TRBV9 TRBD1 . CASSTLGTENTEAFF TGTGCCAGCAGCACCCTTGGGACAGAGAACACTGAAGCTTTCTTT
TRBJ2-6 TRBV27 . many CASSPRVSTGANVLTF TGTGCCAGCAGTCCCCGGGTTTCTACTGGGGCCAACGTCCTGACTTTC
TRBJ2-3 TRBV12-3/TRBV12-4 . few CASSTLDRSTDTQYF TGTGCCAGCAGCACACTTGACAGAAGCACAGATACGCAGTATTTT
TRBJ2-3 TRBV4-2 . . CARSPGLLYSGTDTQYF TGTGCCAGGAGCCCCGGGCTGCTCTACAGTGGCACAGATACGCAGTATTTT
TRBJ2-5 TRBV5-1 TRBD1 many CASSGMTGGQETQYF TGCGCCAGCAGCGGTATGACAGGGGGTCAAGAGACCCAGTACTTC
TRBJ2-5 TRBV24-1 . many CATSEGNQETQYF TGTGCCACCAGTGAAGGCAACCAAGAGACCCAGTACTTC
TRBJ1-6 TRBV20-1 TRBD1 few CSVGVTGSAGWTSYNSPLHF TGCAGTGTAGGGGTGACAGGGTCAGCTGGGTGGACCTCCTATAATTCACCCCTCCACTTT
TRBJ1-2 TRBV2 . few CASSEAREVYGYTF TGTGCCAGCAGTGAAGCCAGGGAGGTCTATGGCTACACCTTC
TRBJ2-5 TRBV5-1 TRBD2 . CASSLTQGRERVTQYF TGCGCCAGCAGCCTCACGCAAGGGAGGGAGAGGGTGACCCAGTACTTC
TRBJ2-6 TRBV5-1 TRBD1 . CASSPGQGWMSGANVLTF TGCGCCAGCAGCCCTGGACAGGGGTGGATGTCTGGGGCCAACGTCCTGACTTTC
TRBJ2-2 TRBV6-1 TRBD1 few CASMRRGHTGELFF TGTGCCAGCATGCGCAGGGGGCACACCGGGGAGCTGTTTTTT
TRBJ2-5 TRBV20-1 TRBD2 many CSARDVSGAQETQYF TGCAGTGCTAGAGACGTTAGCGGGGCCCAAGAGACCCAGTACTTC
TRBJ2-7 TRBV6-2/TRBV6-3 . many CASSYWGTDPYEQYF TGTGCCAGCAGTTACTGGGGGACGGATCCCTACGAGCAGTACTTC
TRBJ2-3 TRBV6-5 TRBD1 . CASSYPAGTGGAGKQYF TGTGCCAGCAGTTACCCCGCCGGGACAGGGGGCGCAGGGAAGCAGTATTTT
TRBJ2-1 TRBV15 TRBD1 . CATSRPGTGTYNEQFF TGTGCCACCAGCAGACCAGGGACAGGCACCTACAATGAGCAGTTCTTC
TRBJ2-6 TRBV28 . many CASSLGRHGVGANVLTF TGTGCCAGCAGTCTCGGTCGGCACGGGGTTGGGGCCAACGTCCTGACTTTC
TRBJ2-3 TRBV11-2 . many CASSPNRANTQYF TGTGCCAGCAGCCCAAACAGGGCTAATACGCAGTATTTT
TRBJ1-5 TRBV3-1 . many CASSRGNPGPDQPQHF TGTGCCAGCAGCCGGGGCAACCCTGGACCGGATCAGCCCCAGCATTTT
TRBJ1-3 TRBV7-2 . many CASSLRRDAGNTIYF TGTGCCAGCAGCTTACGGCGGGACGCTGGAAACACCATATATTTT
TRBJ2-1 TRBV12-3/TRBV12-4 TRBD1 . CASSPRTGDGVREQFF TGTGCCAGCAGCCCGAGGACAGGGGATGGTGTACGGGAGCAGTTCTTC
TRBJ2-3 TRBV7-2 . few CASSLVGGRTDTQYF TGTGCCAGCAGCTTAGTGGGGGGCCGCACAGATACGCAGTATTTT